Reported below is one T cell receptor (beta chain). Sequencing used immunoSEQ multiplex PCR; TCRdb keeps in-frame clones, though not all of them. The sample shows roughly 120,000 clones, roughly 85% of them seen only once. Germline assignment: CDR1 SGHVS and CDR2 FQNEAQ. This CDR3 is 16 amino acids long. The V end was cut by 2 bases, the J end by 0 bases, with 13 bases between. This sample stems from a study of blood T cell repertoires in COVID-19. The sequencing sample was made of peripheral blood. The rearrangement uses TRBV7-8 and TRBJ1-2; D remains ambiguous. This clonotype originated in a woman aged 55-70 years with acute or convalescent COVID-19. The CDR3 sequence is CASSLRVAGANYGYTF. The CDR3 DNA reads as TGTGCCAGCAGCTTAAGAGTAGCCGGAGCTAACTATGGCTACACCTTC.